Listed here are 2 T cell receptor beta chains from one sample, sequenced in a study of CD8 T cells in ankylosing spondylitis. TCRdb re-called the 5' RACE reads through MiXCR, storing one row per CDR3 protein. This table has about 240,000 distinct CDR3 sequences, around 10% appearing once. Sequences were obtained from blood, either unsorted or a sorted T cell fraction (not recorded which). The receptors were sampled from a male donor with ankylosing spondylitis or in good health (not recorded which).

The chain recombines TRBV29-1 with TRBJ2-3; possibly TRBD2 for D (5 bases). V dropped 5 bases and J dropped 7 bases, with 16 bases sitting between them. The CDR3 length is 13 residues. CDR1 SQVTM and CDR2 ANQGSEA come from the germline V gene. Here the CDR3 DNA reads TGCAGCGTTTCGGACTCCTCCCGAAATACGCAGTATTTT. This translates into CSVSDSSRNTQYF.

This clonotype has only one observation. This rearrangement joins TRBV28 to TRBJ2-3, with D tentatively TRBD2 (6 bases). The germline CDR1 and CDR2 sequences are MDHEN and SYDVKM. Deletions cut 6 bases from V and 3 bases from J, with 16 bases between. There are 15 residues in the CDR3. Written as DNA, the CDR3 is TGTGCCAGCAGAATCCGGGACTCCCCTACAGATACGCAGTATTTT. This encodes CASRIRDSPTDTQYF.